A single sample is the source of the 32 T cell receptor beta chains below, sequenced in a study of CD8+CD57+ T cells in acquired aplastic anemia. Genomic DNA acted as the template from which TCR beta VDJ combination and CDR3 sequence profiling were carried out. Using its own MiXCR run on the reads, TCRdb lists one record per CDR3 protein. The table records more than 250,000 distinct CDR3 sequences, 70% to 85% of them present only once. The authors sequenced patients whose flow cytometry had shown CD8+CD57+ cell expansion. The sample consisted of sorted CD4+, CD8+, or CD8+CD57+ T cells (not recorded which) from PBMCs. These receptor sequences come from a human donor with aplastic anemia.

The chain links TRBV9 to TRBJ1-1, with 8 bases lining up with TRBD1. CDR1 and CDR2 from the germline V gene are SGDLS and YYNGEE. This CDR3 region has 15 residues. The V segment lost 7 bases and the J segment 7 bases; nucleotides outside the gene matches: 15. The CDR3 DNA follows: TGTGCCAGCGGAGGAGCAGGGGGCGTGCAAGATGAAGCTTTCTTT. It is translated as CASGGAGGVQDEAFF. Variable domain in full (rest from reference TRBV9 and TRBJ1-1): DSGVTQTPKHLITATGQRVTLRCSPRSGDLSVYWYQQSLDQGLQFLIQYYNGEERAKGNILERFSAQQFPDLHSELNLSSLELGDSALYFCASGGAGGVQDEAFFGQGTRLTVV.

J is TRBJ1-1 and V is TRBV2; possible D gene TRBD1, 5 bases. V was pared by 8 bases and J by 12 bases, with 28 bases between. CDR1 is SNHLY and CDR2 is FYNNEI in the germline V gene. The CDR3 length is 15 residues. CDR3 sequence reads: CASGDEGTDTQYSFF. The CDR3 DNA reads as TGTGCCAGCGGGGACGAGGGCACAGATACGCAGTATTCTTTCTTT.

Here the CDR3 reads CASSFRGGAYEQYF. The CDR3 DNA sequence: TGTGCCAGCAGCTTTCGGGGGGGGGCTTACGAGCAGTACTTC. The V call is TRBV7-8, the J call TRBJ2-7; 8 bases fit TRBD2. CDR3 size: 14 residues. Trimming cost V 3 bases and J 4 bases; bases outside gene matches: 5. Germline V gene lookup returns CDR1 SGHVS and CDR2 FQNEAQ.

Regarding this clonotype: One end of the junction does not line up with germline, which may come from a read error. This chain links TRBV11-2 with TRBJ2-3; D gene ambiguous. The CDR3 runs 13 residues. The germline gives CDR1 SGHAT, CDR2 FQNNGV. The CDR3 loop is CASGLNATDTQYF. For the CDR3, the DNA is TGTGCCAGCGGCTTAAACGCCACAGATACGCAGTATTTT.

The sample holds one count of this clonotype. This chain links TRBV7-9 with TRBJ2-1, with a possible D match to TRBD2 (5 bases). The J call is uncertain, as TRBJ2-7 better fits the DNA end. Per germline, CDR1 SEHNR and CDR2 FQNEAQ (reference sequence). CDR3 length equals 16 residues. The chain's CDR3 is CAGRVDREHSYYEQYF. DNA of the CDR3: TGTGCCGGACGGGTTGATAGGGAGCACTCCTACTATGAGCAGTACTTC.

V gene TRBV7-2 combines with J gene TRBJ2-6; D possibly corresponds to TRBD1 (7 bases). The germline V gene has CDR1 SGHTA and CDR2 FQGNSA. V lost 3 bases to trimming and J lost 15 bases, with 24 bases between them. This CDR3 is built from 16 residues. The CDR3, as DNA: TGTGCCAGCAGCTTTGATCCAGGCGGGACAGCCATTTCCCTGACTTTC. This gives the protein CASSFDPGGTAISLTF.

Comment on this clonotype: An end of the junction does not agree with germline; a read error may underlie this. V is TRBV5-4 and J is TRBJ1-1; D is ambiguous. Germline V gene sequence: CDR1 SGHNT, CDR2 YYREEE (reference sequence). The CDR3 consists of 16 residues. The CDR3 is CASGFTSVVLNTEAFF. The CDR3 bases are TGTGCCAGCGGCTTTACTAGCGTCGTCTTGAACACTGAAGCTTTCTTT.

This chain joins TRBV4-1 and TRBJ2-7; the D gene could be TRBD1 or TRBD2 (5 bases each). The CDR3 spans 14 residues. The V gene's germline CDR1 is MGHRA and CDR2 YSYEKL. V lost 4 bases and J lost 2, with 12 bases in between. The CDR3 spells CASSRRDGPYEQYF. CDR3 sequence (DNA): TGCGCCAGCAGCCGACGGGACGGACCCTACGAGCAGTACTTC.

The table lists this clonotype with a count of one. The J gene is TRBJ2-7, the V gene TRBV11-2; D gene unclear. Trimming took off 5 bases at V and 3 bases at J, with 17 bases between the two ends. Per germline, CDR1 SGHAT and CDR2 FQNNGV. The CDR3 length is 15 residues. CDR3 nucleotide sequence: TGTGCCAGCAGCGAGTCCGACCGGCTACTCTACGAGCAGTACTTC. It codes for CASSESDRLLYEQYF.

The chain couples TRBV11-1 to TRBJ2-6; possibly TRBD2 for D (6 bases). V lost 1 base and J 0 bases, leaving 16 bases between the germline ends. There are 19 residues in the CDR3. Looked up from germline, CDR1 is SGHAT and CDR2 is FQDESV (reference sequence). The CDR3 loop is CASSLGAEGFSSGANVLTF. CDR3 bases: TGTGCCAGCAGCTTAGGAGCGGAGGGTTTTAGCTCTGGGGCCAACGTCCTGACTTTC.

About this clonotype itself: Lacking the conserved final phenylalanine or tryptophan, this CDR3 likely reflects a read error. It is unclear where the CDR3 begins or ends on the DNA, so no DNA is shown, and the CDR3 is as TCRdb lists it. The J gene is TRBJ2-3, the V gene TRBV7-3. The CDR3 contains 13 residues when both ends are counted. Germline values: CDR1 SGHTA, CDR2 FQGTGA. CDR3 sequence: CASSDGGTGTQTL.

About this clonotype itself: A read error may produce the germline difference seen at one junction end. The chain links TRBV11-3 to TRBJ2-7, with D unclear. The V gene's germline CDR1 is SGHNT and CDR2 YENEEA. The CDR3 sequence is 15 residues long. This CDR3 is CASSLEVTLLYEQCF. In DNA, the CDR3 is TGTGCCAGCAGCTTAGAAGTGACCCTACTCTACGAGCAGTGCTTC. Looking up the rest from reference TRBV11-3 and TRBJ2-7 gives the full variable domain: EAGVVQSPRYKIIEKKQPVAFWCNPISGHNTLYWYLQNLGQGPELLIRYENEEAVDDSQLPKDRFSAERLKGVDSTLKIQPAELGDSAVYLCASSLEVTLLYEQCFGPGTRLTVT.

A word on this clonotype: This is likely a read error, given that the CDR3 carries no conserved phenylalanine or tryptophan at its end. This chain joins TRBV7-2 and TRBJ2-3, with D hard to call. Germline loops: CDR1 SGHTA, CDR2 FQGNSA. Trimming cost V 5 bases and J 8 bases, with 11 bases left between them. The CDR3 is made up of 12 amino acids. CDR3 loop: CASSVGSGTQYH. The CDR3 DNA reads as TGTGCCAGCAGCGTAGGGTCAGGTACGCAGTATCAT.

A remark on this clonotype: The DNA is omitted, as the CDR3 cannot be located on it reliably, and the CDR3 follows TCRdb's listing. J is TRBJ1-1 and V is TRBV7-7; TRBD1 was called by the table and not checked on the DNA. Germline CDR1 is SSHAT and CDR2 is FNYEAQ (reference sequence). The CDR3 extends over 13 residues, inclusive of both ends. The CDR3 sequence is CASSFGDGTKQFF.

This clonotype came up many times. The V gene is TRBV9, the J gene TRBJ2-3, with D tentatively TRBD2 (5 bases). V was cut by 3 bases and J by 6 bases, with 17 bases left in between. This CDR3 region has 15 residues. Germline V gene lookup returns CDR1 SGDLS and CDR2 YYNGEE. CDR3 coding DNA: TGTGCCAGCAGCGATACTAGACGGAGCTACGATACGCAGTATTTT. This encodes CASSDTRRSYDTQYF.

With regard to this clonotype: One end of the junction fails to match germline, which may point to a read error. The rearrangement uses TRBV7-9 and TRBJ2-7; no clear D. Germline V lookup: CDR1 SEHNR, CDR2 FQNEAQ (reference sequence). This CDR3 is 14 amino acids long. This CDR3 reads CASSFTGSYGANVF. The CDR3 DNA follows: TGTGCCAGCAGCTTCACGGGTAGCTACGGCGCCAACGTCTTC. Full variable domain (outside the CDR3, taken from reference TRBV7-9 and TRBJ2-7): DTGVSQNPRHKITKRGQNVTFRCDPISEHNRLYWYRQTLGQGPEFLTYFQNEAQLEKSRLLSDRFSAERPKGSFSTLEIQRTEQGDSAMYLCASSFTGSYGANVFGPGTRLTVT.

The gene calls are TRBV11-1 and TRBJ1-2; D uncertain. The germline CDR1 and CDR2 sequences are SGHAT and FQDESV (reference sequence). The CDR3 is 15 amino acids. Trimming took 3 bases from V and 3 from J, leaving 14 bases between them. CDR3 sequence (DNA): TGTGCCAGCAGCTTCGCAGCGGCAGCCGACTATGGCTACACCTTC. Protein product: CASSFAAAADYGYTF.

Turning to this clonotype: In this CDR3 the conserved last residue, phenylalanine or tryptophan, is missing, so a read error is likely. The DNA is left out, because the CDR3 cannot be placed on it with certainty; the CDR3 is given as TCRdb lists it. The chain has TRBV7-9 and TRBJ1-2; whether TRBD1, the table's D call, matches the DNA was not checked. The CDR3 region is 13 residues in length, termini included. The germline gives CDR1 SEHNR, CDR2 FQNEAQ (reference sequence). CDR3 protein: CASSYQSGGGYDE.

The V call is TRBV7-3, the J call TRBJ1-6, with D unresolved. Trimming shortened V by 2 bases and J by 7 bases, and 9 bases separated the two germline ends. This CDR3 has 14 amino acids. CDR1 and CDR2 from the germline V gene are SGHTA and FQGTGA. CDR3 sequence: CASSLAGSNSPLHF. For the CDR3, the DNA is TGTGCCAGCAGCTTAGCAGGTAGCAATTCACCCCTCCACTTT.

V usage is TRBV2 and J usage is TRBJ2-7; D unresolved. Judging by the DNA end, TRBJ2-1 fits better; the J call may be wrong. From germline, CDR1 is SNHLY and CDR2 FYNNEI. The CDR3 sequence is 15 residues long. The CDR3 protein is CASSEREPPLYEQFF. The CDR3 DNA follows: TGTGCCAGCAGTGAGCGAGAGCCCCCACTCTACGAGCAGTTCTTC.

This sequence joins TRBV20-1 and TRBJ1-6, with no clear D. The CDR3 totals 13 residues. V was cut by 3 bases and J by 9 bases, with 12 bases left in between. Germline V gene lookup returns CDR1 DFQATT and CDR2 SNEGSKA (reference sequence). CDR3: CSARGRITSPLHF. Here the CDR3 DNA reads TGCAGTGCTAGGGGCAGGATTACTTCACCCCTCCACTTT.

V and J are TRBV9 and TRBJ2-5, with D unresolved. The germline V and J ends were trimmed by 7 bases and 5 bases, with 21 bases remaining between them. CDR1 is SGDLS, CDR2 YYNGEE, per germline. The CDR3 contains 15 residues. In DNA, the CDR3 is TGTGCCAGCGGCCCCACTGGGAACTGTCGGGAGACCCAGTACTTC. Its translation is CASGPTGNCRETQYF.

V gene TRBV12-3 or TRBV12-4 combines with J gene TRBJ2-3, with 8 bases identical to TRBD1. CDR3 size: 15 residues. V shed 5 bases and J 1 base; nucleotides not matched to a gene: 5. Here the CDR3 DNA reads TGTGCCAGCAGTACCACAGGGGGTGGCACAGATACGCAGTATTTT. Amino acids: CASSTTGGGTDTQYF.

V usage is TRBV7-8 and J usage is TRBJ2-3, with D possibly being TRBD1 or TRBD2 (6 bases each). V lost 8 bases and J 14 bases, leaving 23 bases between the germline ends. The germline V gene encodes CDR1 SGHVS and CDR2 FQNEAQ. CDR3 length: 13 residues. The CDR3 loop reads CASGYGGTHAPYF. The CDR3 bases are TGTGCCAGCGGGTACGGGGGCACTCACGCGCCGTATTTT.

The chain has TRBV11-2 and TRBJ1-1, with no clear D. Germline CDR1 and CDR2: SGHAT and FQNNGV. Deletions cut 3 bases from V and 5 bases from J, with 25 bases between. This CDR3 has 18 residues. The DNA of the CDR3 is TGTGCCAGCAGCTTGGAGAGTGGCGACACAGTTTCGAGGACTGAAGCTTTCTTT. Translating gives CASSLESGDTVSRTEAFF.

With regard to this clonotype: Here the CDR3 omits its conserved ending phenylalanine or tryptophan, so a read error is the likely source. The DNA is omitted, as the CDR3 cannot be located on it reliably, and the CDR3 follows TCRdb's listing. The V call is TRBV7-8, the J call TRBJ1-2. Germline lookup yields CDR1 SGHVS and CDR2 FQNEAQ. The CDR3 numbers 13 amino acids, ends counted. CDR3 region: CASSQALAGDTPY.

This chain uses TRBV29-1 with TRBJ2-3; 7 positions agree with TRBD1. CDR1 is SQVTM and CDR2 is ANQGSEA in the germline V gene. The CDR3 sequence is 13 residues long. CDR3 nucleotide sequence: TGCAGTGCTGGGGACAGTAAAACCGATACGCAGTATTTT. As protein: CSAGDSKTDTQYF.

Note on this clonotype: This CDR3 fails to terminate in the conserved phenylalanine or tryptophan, so it likely reflects a read error. The limits of the CDR3 on the DNA are not certain, so only TCRdb's listed CDR3 is given. This chain uses TRBV7-2 with TRBJ2-1; the table's D call TRBD1 went unverified against the DNA. The germline gives CDR1 SGHTA, CDR2 FQGNSA. The CDR3 spans 13 amino acids, including both terminal residues. CDR3 sequence reads: CASSLGGLYDEYY.

This clonotype was found a few times. This sequence joins TRBV9 and TRBJ1-3, with 8 bases fitting TRBD1. The V and J ends lost 4 bases and 0 bases, in that order; junction bases with no gene match: 12. This CDR3 region has 18 residues. Germline V lookup: CDR1 SGDLS, CDR2 YYNGEE. For the CDR3, the DNA is TGTGCCAGCAGCCCTAGTGGGGGGACAGGCTACTCTGGAAACACCATATATTTT. It is translated as CASSPSGGTGYSGNTIYF. Full variable domain (missing parts from reference TRBV9 and TRBJ1-3): DSGVTQTPKHLITATGQRVTLRCSPRSGDLSVYWYQQSLDQGLQFLIQYYNGEERAKGNILERFSAQQFPDLHSELNLSSLELGDSALYFCASSPSGGTGYSGNTIYFGEGSWLTVV.

The chain joins TRBV11-3 to TRBJ2-7; tentative D call: TRBD1 (6 bases). The CDR3 covers 13 residues. The ends were cut back, 0 bases at V and 8 bases at J, with 11 bases in the middle. Germline CDR1 is SGHNT and CDR2 is YENEEA. The CDR3 DNA is TGTGCCAGCAGCTTAGAACTGACAGGTCAGCAGTACGTC. Residues: CASSLELTGQQYV.

The chain is built from TRBV6-1 and TRBJ1-2, with D unclear. This CDR3 has 12 amino acids. V was trimmed by 6 bases and J by 2 bases, leaving 7 bases between them. CDR1 and CDR2 from the germline V gene are MNHNS and SASEGT. This chain's CDR3 is CASRRQNYGYTF. The CDR3 coding sequence is TGTGCCAGCAGGAGGCAGAACTATGGCTACACCTTC.

V and J are TRBV11-3 and TRBJ1-6; D is unresolved. CDR3 length: 14 amino acids. Germline values: CDR1 SGHNT, CDR2 YENEEA. The V end lost 5 bases, the J end lost 9 bases, and 14 bases lay between the germline ends. This CDR3 is CASSQDLTASPLHF. The CDR3 nucleotides read TGTGCCAGCAGCCAAGATTTAACGGCTTCACCCCTCCACTTT.